This TCR beta chain derives from a study of beta chain features in type 1 diabetes. Sequencing targeted expressed TCRB transcripts, as all isolated RNA had been reverse transcribed. Method: immunoSEQ multiplex PCR; TCRdb's copy keeps in-frame clones and lacks some. In the table there are about 410,000 clones, approximately 15% of which are singletons. A few counts support this clone. No antigen is known for it. The CDR3 spans 15 residues. The V and J ends lost 5 bases and 7 bases, in that order; junction bases with no gene match: 4. The V gene's germline CDR1 is MNHEY and CDR2 SMNVEV (reference sequence). General study points: Moderate but significant shortening of TCRB CDR3s was recorded in all four CD4+ subsets from Type 1 diabetes patients.

V usage is TRBV27 and J usage is TRBJ2-1; 14 positions match TRBD2. The sample consisted of naive CD4+ T cells from blood. The TCR sequence derives from a man aged 25 to 40 in good health. In DNA, the CDR3 is TGTGCCAGCAGTCCCCGGACTAGCGGGAGGAATGAGCAGTTCTTC. Translated, it gives CASSPRTSGRNEQFF.